The source of this T cell receptor beta chain is a study of cytomegalovirus exposure and HLA in healthy donors. Study-level points and caveats: The likely explanation for a cluster of highly shared sequence variants was sequencing artifact.

Primers: 60 Vbeta forward and 13 Jbeta reverse. Profiling relied on immunoSEQ multiplex PCR, and the TCRdb table lists in-frame clones only, not all of them. The sample contains 100,000 to 150,000 clones, 75% to 90% of which appear only once. Remarks on this clone: Its matching antigen is unknown.

Germline trimming cut 5 bases from V and 4 bases from J; bases unmatched to any gene: 6. This CDR3 contains 14 residues. Per the germline V gene, CDR1 is SGHRS and CDR2 is YFSETQ. This rearrangement joins TRBV5-1 to TRBJ1-1, with 9 nucleotides matching TRBD1. Sequencing was carried out using PBMCs. The clonotype was recovered from a man in his thirties or forties in good health and CMV-seropositive. The CDR3 bases are TGCGCCAGCAGAAGGACAGGGGATGGCACTGAAGCTTTCTTT. Its protein is CASRRTGDGTEAFF.